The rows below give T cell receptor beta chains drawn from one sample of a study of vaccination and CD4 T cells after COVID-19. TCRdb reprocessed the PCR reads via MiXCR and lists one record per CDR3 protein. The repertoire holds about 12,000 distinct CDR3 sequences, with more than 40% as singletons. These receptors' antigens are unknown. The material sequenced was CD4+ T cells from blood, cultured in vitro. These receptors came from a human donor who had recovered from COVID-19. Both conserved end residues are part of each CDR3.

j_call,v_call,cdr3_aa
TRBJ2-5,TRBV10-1,CASSVGTSVRETQYF
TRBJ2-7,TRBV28,CASSLRTYEQYF
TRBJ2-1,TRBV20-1,CSAGGLAGHEQFF
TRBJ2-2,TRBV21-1,CASPRLVPGELFF
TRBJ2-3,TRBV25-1,CASAKPGTGGTDTQYF
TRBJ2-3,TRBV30,CACGLAGADTQYF
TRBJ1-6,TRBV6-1,CASEEGGVKSPLHF
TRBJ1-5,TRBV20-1,CSAGQGTQSQHF
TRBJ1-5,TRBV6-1,CASSPRTPGSRGNQPQHF
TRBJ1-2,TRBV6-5,CASSYLEGAGGYTF
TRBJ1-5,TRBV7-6,CASSHRQPRDRRGNQPQHF
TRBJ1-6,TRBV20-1,CSAKIGDSPLHF
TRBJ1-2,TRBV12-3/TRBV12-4,CASSLHNYGYTF
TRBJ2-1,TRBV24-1,CATSETLAGGSYNEQFF
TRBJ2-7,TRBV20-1,CSARYPGEYEQYF
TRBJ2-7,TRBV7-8,CASSLRPGGLYEQYF
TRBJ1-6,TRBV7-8,CASSLVLQTFNSPLHF
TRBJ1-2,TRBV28,CASSLRSQMGYGYTF
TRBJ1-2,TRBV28,CASSLLGETYGYTF
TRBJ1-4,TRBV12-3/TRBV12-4,CASTGPANKRLFF
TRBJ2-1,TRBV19,CASSIAGRSGSYNEQFF
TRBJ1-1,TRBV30,CAWSVGSWNTEAFF
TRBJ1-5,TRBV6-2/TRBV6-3,CASSEQGAVRPQHF
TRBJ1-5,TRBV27,CASSSGRNSNQPQHF
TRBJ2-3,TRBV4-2,CASSQVALAGSPSTDTQYF